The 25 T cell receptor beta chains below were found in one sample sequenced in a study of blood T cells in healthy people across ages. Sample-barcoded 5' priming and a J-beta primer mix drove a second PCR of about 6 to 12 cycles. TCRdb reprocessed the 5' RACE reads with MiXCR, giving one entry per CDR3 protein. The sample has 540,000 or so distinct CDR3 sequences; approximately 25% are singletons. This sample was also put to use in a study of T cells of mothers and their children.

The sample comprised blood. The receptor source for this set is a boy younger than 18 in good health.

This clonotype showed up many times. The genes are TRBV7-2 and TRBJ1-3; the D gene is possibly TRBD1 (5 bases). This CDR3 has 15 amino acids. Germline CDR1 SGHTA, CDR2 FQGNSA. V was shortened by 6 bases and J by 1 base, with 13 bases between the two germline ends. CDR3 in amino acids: CASSLAGGSGNTIYF. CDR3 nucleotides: TGTGCCAGCAGTCTAGCGGGGGGGTCTGGAAACACCATATATTTT.

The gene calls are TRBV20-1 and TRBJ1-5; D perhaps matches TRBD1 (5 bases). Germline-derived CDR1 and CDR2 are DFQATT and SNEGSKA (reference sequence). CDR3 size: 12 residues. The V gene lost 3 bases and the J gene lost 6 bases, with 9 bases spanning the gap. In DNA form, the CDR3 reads TGCAGTGCTAGGGAAGGGGCTCAGCCCCAGCATTTT. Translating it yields CSAREGAQPQHF.

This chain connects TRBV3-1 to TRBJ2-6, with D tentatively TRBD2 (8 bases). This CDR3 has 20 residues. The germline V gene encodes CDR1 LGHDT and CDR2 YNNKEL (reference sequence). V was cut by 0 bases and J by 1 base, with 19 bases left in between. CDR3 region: CASSQDMGTRGRSGANVLTF. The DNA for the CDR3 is TGTGCCAGCAGCCAAGATATGGGGACTAGGGGGCGATCTGGGGCCAACGTCCTGACTTTC. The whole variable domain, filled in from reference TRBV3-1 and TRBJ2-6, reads DTAVSQTPKYLVTQMGNDKSIKCEQNLGHDTMYWYKQDSKKFLKIMFSYNNKELIINETVPNRFSPKSPDKAHLNLHINSLELGDSAVYFCASSQDMGTRGRSGANVLTFGAGSRLTVL.

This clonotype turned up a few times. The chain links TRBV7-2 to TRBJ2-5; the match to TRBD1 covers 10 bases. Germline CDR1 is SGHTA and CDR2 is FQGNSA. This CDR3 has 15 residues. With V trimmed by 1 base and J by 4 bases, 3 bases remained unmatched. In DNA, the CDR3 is TGTGCCAGCAGCTTAGGGGACAGGGGTGCAGAGACCCAGTACTTC. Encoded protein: CASSLGDRGAETQYF.

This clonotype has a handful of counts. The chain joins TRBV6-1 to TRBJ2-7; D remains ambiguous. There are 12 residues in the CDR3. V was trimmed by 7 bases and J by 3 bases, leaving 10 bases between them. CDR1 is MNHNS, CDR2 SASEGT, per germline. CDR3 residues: CASKDLFYEQYF. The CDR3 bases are TGTGCCAGCAAAGACTTGTTCTACGAGCAGTACTTC.

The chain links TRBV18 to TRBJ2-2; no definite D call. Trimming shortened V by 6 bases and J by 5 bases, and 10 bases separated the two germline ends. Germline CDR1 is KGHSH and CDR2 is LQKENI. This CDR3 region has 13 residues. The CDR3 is CASSAAGTGELFF. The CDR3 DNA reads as TGTGCCAGCTCCGCGGCCGGAACCGGGGAGCTGTTTTTT.

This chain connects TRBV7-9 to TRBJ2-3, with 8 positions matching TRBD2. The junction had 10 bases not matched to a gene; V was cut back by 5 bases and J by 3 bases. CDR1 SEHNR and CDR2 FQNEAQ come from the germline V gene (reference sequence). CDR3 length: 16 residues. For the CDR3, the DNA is TGTGCCAGCAGCGCGAGGAGCGGGGGAGGTACAGATACGCAGTATTTT. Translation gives CASSARSGGGTDTQYF.

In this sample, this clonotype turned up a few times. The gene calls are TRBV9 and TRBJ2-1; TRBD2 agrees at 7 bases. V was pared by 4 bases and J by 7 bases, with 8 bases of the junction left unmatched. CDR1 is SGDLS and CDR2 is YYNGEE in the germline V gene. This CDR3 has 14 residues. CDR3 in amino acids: CASSPSGTVNEQFF. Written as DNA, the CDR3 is TGTGCCAGCAGCCCGAGCGGGACCGTGAATGAGCAGTTCTTC. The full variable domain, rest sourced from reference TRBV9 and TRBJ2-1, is DSGVTQTPKHLITATGQRVTLRCSPRSGDLSVYWYQQSLDQGLQFLIQYYNGEERAKGNILERFSAQQFPDLHSELNLSSLELGDSALYFCASSPSGTVNEQFFGPGTRLTVL.

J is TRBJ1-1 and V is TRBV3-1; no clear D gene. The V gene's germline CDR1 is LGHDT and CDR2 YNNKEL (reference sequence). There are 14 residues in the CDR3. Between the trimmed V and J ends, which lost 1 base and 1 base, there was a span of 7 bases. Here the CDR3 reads CASSQARGNTEAFF. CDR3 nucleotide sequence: TGTGCCAGCAGCCAAGCAAGAGGGAACACTGAAGCTTTCTTT.

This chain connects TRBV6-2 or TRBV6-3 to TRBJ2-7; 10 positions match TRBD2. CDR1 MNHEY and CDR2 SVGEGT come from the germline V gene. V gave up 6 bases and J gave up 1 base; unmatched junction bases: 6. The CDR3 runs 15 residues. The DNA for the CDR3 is TGTGCCAGCAGCGGGACTAGCGATCTATCCTACGAGCAGTACTTC. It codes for CASSGTSDLSYEQYF.

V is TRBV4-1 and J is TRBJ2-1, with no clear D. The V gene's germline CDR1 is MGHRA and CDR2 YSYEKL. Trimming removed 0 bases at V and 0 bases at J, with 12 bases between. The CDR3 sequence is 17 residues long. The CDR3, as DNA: TGCGCCAGCAGCCAAGATCTACTGCGGCTCTCCTACAATGAGCAGTTCTTC. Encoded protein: CASSQDLLRLSYNEQFF.

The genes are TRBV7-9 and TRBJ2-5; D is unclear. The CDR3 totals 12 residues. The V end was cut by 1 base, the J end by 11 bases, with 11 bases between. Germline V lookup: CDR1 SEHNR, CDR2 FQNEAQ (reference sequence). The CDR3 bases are TGTGCCAGCAGCTTAGACGGCGAAGAGCAGTACTTC. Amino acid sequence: CASSLDGEEQYF.

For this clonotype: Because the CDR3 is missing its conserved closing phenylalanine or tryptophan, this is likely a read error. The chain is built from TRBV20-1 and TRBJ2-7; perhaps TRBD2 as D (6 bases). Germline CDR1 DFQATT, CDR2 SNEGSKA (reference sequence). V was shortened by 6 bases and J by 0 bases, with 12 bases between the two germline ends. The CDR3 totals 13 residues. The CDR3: CSAGRGVSYEQYS. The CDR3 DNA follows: TGCAGTGCGGGGCGGGGAGTCTCCTACGAGCAGTACTCC.

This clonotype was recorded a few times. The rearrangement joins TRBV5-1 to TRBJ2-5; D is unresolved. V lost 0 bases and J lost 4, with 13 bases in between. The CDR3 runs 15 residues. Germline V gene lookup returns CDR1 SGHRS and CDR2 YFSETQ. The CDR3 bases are TGCGCCAGCAGCTTGGTCGGCAGATACTTAGAGACCCAGTACTTC. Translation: CASSLVGRYLETQYF.

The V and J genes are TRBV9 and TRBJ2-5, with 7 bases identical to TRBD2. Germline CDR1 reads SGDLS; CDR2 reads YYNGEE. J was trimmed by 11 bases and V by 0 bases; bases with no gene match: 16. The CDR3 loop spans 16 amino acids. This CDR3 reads CASSVGTGGTSREQYF. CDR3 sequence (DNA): TGTGCCAGCAGCGTAGGAACGGGGGGTACCTCGAGGGAGCAGTACTTC.

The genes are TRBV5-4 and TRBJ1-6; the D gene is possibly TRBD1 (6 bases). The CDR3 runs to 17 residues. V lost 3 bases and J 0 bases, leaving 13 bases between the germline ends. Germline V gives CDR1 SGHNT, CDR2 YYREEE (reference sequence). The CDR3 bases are TGTGCCAGCAGCTCAGACAGGCCAGGCTCCTATAATTCACCCCTCCACTTT. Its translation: CASSSDRPGSYNSPLHF.

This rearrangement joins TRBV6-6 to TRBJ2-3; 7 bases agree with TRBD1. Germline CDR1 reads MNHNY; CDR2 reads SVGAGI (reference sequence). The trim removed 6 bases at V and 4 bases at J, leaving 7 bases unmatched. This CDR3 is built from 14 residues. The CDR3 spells CASSDLGQADTQYF. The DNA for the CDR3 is TGTGCCAGCAGCGATCTAGGACAGGCAGATACGCAGTATTTT.

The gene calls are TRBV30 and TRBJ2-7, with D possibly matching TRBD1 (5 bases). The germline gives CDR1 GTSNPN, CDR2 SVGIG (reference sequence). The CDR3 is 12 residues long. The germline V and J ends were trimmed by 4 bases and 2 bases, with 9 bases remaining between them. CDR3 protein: CAWMDTTYEQYF. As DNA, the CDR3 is TGTGCCTGGATGGACACCACCTACGAGCAGTACTTC.

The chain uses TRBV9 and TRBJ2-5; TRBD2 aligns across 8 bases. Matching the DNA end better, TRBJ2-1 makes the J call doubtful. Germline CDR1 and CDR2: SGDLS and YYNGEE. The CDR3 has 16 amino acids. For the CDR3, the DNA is TGTGCCAGCAGCGTAGAGCTCGCGGGGGGTGTGGATGAGCAGTTCTTC. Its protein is CASSVELAGGVDEQFF.

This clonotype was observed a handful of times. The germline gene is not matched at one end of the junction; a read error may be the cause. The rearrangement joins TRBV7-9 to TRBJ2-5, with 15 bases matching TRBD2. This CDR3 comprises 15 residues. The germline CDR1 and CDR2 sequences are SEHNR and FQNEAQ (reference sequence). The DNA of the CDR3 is TGTGCCAGCAGTCAAGGACTAGCGGGGGGGGAGACCCAGCACTTC. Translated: CASSQGLAGGETQHF.

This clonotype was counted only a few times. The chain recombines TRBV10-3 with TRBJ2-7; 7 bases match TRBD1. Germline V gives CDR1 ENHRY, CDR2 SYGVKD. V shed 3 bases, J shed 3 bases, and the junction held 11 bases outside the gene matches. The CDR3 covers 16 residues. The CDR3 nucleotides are TGTGCCATCAGTGACGGGCAGGGGGTGAAGGGCTACGAGCAGTACTTC. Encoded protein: CAISDGQGVKGYEQYF.

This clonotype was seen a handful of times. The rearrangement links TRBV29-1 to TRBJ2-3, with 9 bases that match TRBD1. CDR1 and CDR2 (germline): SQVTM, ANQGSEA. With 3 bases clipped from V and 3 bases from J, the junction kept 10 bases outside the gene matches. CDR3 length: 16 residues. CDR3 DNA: TGCAGCGTTGAGCGGTCGGGACAGGGTTTAACAGATACGCAGTATTTT. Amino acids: CSVERSGQGLTDTQYF.

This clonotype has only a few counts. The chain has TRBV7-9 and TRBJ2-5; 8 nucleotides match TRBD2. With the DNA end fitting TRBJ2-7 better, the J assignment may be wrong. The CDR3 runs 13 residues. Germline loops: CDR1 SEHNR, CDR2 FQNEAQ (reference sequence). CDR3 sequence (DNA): TGTGCAGGCGGGGGGCCTTTTCACTACGAGCAGTACTTC. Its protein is CAGGGPFHYEQYF.

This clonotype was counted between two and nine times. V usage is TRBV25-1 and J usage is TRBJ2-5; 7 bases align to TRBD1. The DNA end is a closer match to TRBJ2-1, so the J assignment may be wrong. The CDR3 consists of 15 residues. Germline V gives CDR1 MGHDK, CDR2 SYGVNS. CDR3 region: CASSEWGTDYNEQFF. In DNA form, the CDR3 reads TGTGCCAGCAGTGAATGGGGGACAGACTACAATGAGCAGTTCTTC.

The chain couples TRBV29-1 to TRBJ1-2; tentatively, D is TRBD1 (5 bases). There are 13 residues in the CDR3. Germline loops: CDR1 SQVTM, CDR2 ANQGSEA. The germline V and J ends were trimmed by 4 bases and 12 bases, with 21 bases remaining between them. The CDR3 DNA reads TGCAGCGTTGGTGAGGGGCTAACTAGTAGAAACACCTTC. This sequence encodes CSVGEGLTSRNTF.